The clone carrying this T cell receptor beta chain was detected many times. The sample originates from a study of glioma-infiltrating T cells. Using RNA template, CDR3s of TCR alpha and beta were amplified with iRepertoire arm-PCR. For one-step reverse transcription and amplification, 100-400 ng of tissue mRNA or PBMC total RNA was used. TCRdb called the multiplex PCR reads again in MiXCR, with one record for every CDR3 protein. The table shows about 110,000 distinct CDR3 sequences, with 25% to 30% occurring only once. Unmatched junction bases numbered 4, after V lost 3 bases and J lost 5 bases. Germline CDR1 is KGHSH and CDR2 is LQKENI. The CDR3 has 14 residues.

The specimen sequenced was glioma tissue, nonneoplastic brain tissue, or PBMCs (not recorded which). The clonotype originates from a human donor with low-grade glioma or glioblastoma, undergoing nonglioma brain surgery, or in good health (not recorded which). The rearrangement uses TRBV18 and TRBJ2-7; 10 bases line up with TRBD1. The CDR3 DNA sequence: TGTGCCAGCTCACCTGGGACAGGGGAAAACGAGCAGTACTTC. Protein: CASSPGTGENEQYF.